A selection of T cell receptor beta chains follows, all from one sample in a study of cytomegalovirus exposure and HLA in healthy donors. Measured with immunoSEQ multiplex PCR; TCRdb has only the in-frame clones, and not every one. The table lists under 150,000 clones, 75% to 90% of them singletons, with about 6.7% in the top ten. Sequenced sample: PBMCs. Receptors were obtained from a woman in her twenties or thirties in good health and CMV-seropositive. The CDR3 runs from the conserved cysteine through the conserved F or W. A D gene is named only where the DNA matches it firmly. Size values are once, few and many counts, or a class for expanded clones, and some rows have none.

TRBJ1-5,TRBV10-3,NA,once,CAIGEGGQPQHF,TGTGCCATCGGGGAGGGGGGGCAGCCCCAGCATTTT
TRBJ1-1,TRBV6-5,NA,NA,CASSYRNRVTEAFF,TGTGCCAGCAGTTACAGAAACAGGGTGACTGAAGCTTTCTTT
TRBJ1-1,TRBV29-1,NA,NA,CSSHGGGTEAFF,TGCAGCTCTCACGGGGGGGGCACTGAAGCTTTCTTT
TRBJ2-7,TRBV18,TRBD1,few,CASSPKGAIVEQYF,TGTGCCAGCTCACCAAAGGGGGCTATAGTCGAGCAGTACTTC
TRBJ2-1,TRBV29-1,TRBD2,NA,CSVDKRLADNEQFF,TGCAGCGTTGATAAGAGACTAGCGGATAATGAGCAGTTCTTC
TRBJ1-2,TRBV7-9,TRBD1,NA,CSSSLGQVYGYTF,TGTTCCAGCAGCTTAGGACAGGTTTATGGCTACACCTTC
TRBJ2-7,TRBV25-1,TRBD2,NA,CASNGVAGGGFYEQYF,TGTGCCAGCAACGGGGTTGCGGGAGGAGGGTTTTACGAGCAGTACTTC
TRBJ2-1,TRBV14,NA,once,CASSQGPWAGRSSYNEQFF,TGTGCCAGCAGCCAGGGCCCCTGGGCAGGGCGGAGCTCCTACAATGAGCAGTTCTTC
TRBJ2-6,TRBV28,NA,few,CASSFGSLSGANVLTF,TGTGCCAGCAGTTTCGGGAGCCTTTCTGGGGCCAACGTCCTGACTTTC
TRBJ1-3,TRBV9,TRBD1,NA,CASSSSTGGIGNTIYF,TGTGCCAGCAGCTCCTCCACAGGGGGCATTGGAAACACCATATATTTT
TRBJ1-1,TRBV10-3,TRBD1,NA,CAISESLTGAHEAFF,TGTGCCATCAGTGAGTCTCTAACAGGGGCGCATGAAGCTTTCTTT
TRBJ1-5,TRBV28,TRBD1,NA,CASSGAGQGPVGQPQHF,TGTGCCAGCAGTGGAGCAGGACAGGGGCCGGTTGGGCAGCCCCAGCATTTT
TRBJ2-5,TRBV5-1,TRBD2,NA,CASSLGASGQETQYF,TGCGCCAGCAGCTTGGGGGCTAGCGGCCAAGAGACCCAGTACTTC
TRBJ1-1,TRBV19,NA,NA,CASSIAPGGAGTEAFF,TGTGCCAGTAGTATAGCCCCCGGGGGGGCCGGAACTGAAGCTTTCTTT
TRBJ1-1,TRBV5-1,NA,NA,CASSLASDTEAFF,TGCGCCAGCAGCTTGGCGTCAGACACTGAAGCTTTCTTT
TRBJ1-2,TRBV2,NA,NA,CASRSPSQNLYGYTF,TGTGCCAGCCGTTCTCCTAGTCAGAACCTCTATGGCTACACCTTC
TRBJ2-1,TRBV5-6,NA,once,CASSFIGGANEQFF,TGTGCCAGCAGCTTCATAGGGGGGGCCAATGAGCAGTTCTTC
TRBJ2-7,TRBV14,TRBD2,NA,CASSQVGTSPYEQYF,TGTGCCAGCAGCCAAGTAGGGACTAGTCCCTACGAGCAGTACTTC
TRBJ2-7,TRBV28,TRBD1,once,CASTPGGTGTYEQYF,TGTGCCAGCACCCCTGGGGGGACAGGTACCTACGAGCAGTACTTC
TRBJ2-3,TRBV6-1,NA,NA,CASSDETDTQYF,TGTGCCAGCAGTGACGAGACAGATACGCAGTATTTT
TRBJ1-2,TRBV19,TRBD1,NA,CASTDRPSYGYTF,TGTGCCAGTACGGACAGGCCCTCCTATGGCTACACCTTC
TRBJ2-1,TRBV4-1,TRBD1,NA,CASSSQGDRTYNEQFF,TGCGCCAGCAGCTCACAGGGGGACAGGACCTACAATGAGCAGTTCTTC
TRBJ2-1,TRBV6-1,TRBD2,NA,CASSEMTSVNEQFF,TGTGCCAGCAGTGAAATGACTAGCGTGAATGAGCAGTTCTTC
TRBJ1-1,TRBV6-1,NA,once,CASSPDNLNTEAFF,TGTGCCAGCAGTCCGGACAATTTGAACACTGAAGCTTTCTTT
TRBJ2-2,TRBV28,NA,NA,CASANLRRELFF,TGTGCCAGCGCCAATCTGCGGAGGGAGCTGTTTTTT
TRBJ1-2,TRBV28,TRBD1,NA,CASSPTGGSGYTF,TGTGCCAGCAGTCCGACAGGGGGGTCTGGCTACACCTTC
TRBJ1-2,TRBV15,NA,once,CATRPTEFYGYTF,TGTGCCACCAGGCCAACAGAGTTCTATGGCTACACCTTC
TRBJ2-1,TRBV6-6,NA,few,CASSNRVEQFF,TGTGCCAGCAGTAACAGGGTAGAGCAGTTCTTC
TRBJ1-6,TRBV28,TRBD1,NA,CASSSPGQGEGSPLHF,TGTGCCAGCAGTTCCCCCGGACAGGGCGAAGGGTCACCCCTCCACTTT
TRBJ2-7,TRBV2,NA,NA,CASSDSGLYEQYF,TGTGCCAGCAGTGATTCGGGACTCTACGAGCAGTACTTC
TRBJ1-1,TRBV19,TRBD1,NA,CASSRPGQGTTEAFF,TGTGCCAGTAGTAGACCGGGACAGGGGACCACTGAAGCTTTCTTT
TRBJ2-7,TRBV19,TRBD1,once,CASSIYGTERIDEQYF,TGTGCCAGTAGTATATATGGGACAGAGCGTATTGACGAGCAGTACTTC
TRBJ1-2,TRBV10-3,TRBD1,NA,CANYNRGRDGYTF,TGTGCCAACTACAACAGGGGGAGGGATGGCTACACCTTC
TRBJ2-2,TRBV7-3,NA,NA,CASSLGTLVPGELFF,TGTGCCAGCAGCTTAGGGACACTAGTACCCGGGGAGCTGTTTTTT
TRBJ2-5,TRBV5-1,NA,once,CASSFSGVLGETQYF,TGCGCCAGCAGCTTCTCCGGGGTCCTGGGGGAGACCCAGTACTTC
TRBJ2-7,TRBV10-3,NA,NA,CAIPGESRDEQYF,TGTGCCATCCCAGGGGAGTCGAGGGACGAGCAGTACTTC
TRBJ2-1,TRBV6-6,TRBD1,NA,CASRTGGTYNEQFF,TGTGCCAGCAGGACAGGGGGTACCTACAATGAGCAGTTCTTC
TRBJ2-2,TRBV9,TRBD2,NA,CASSVRDYSTGELFF,TGTGCCAGCAGCGTCCGGGACTATTCCACCGGGGAGCTGTTTTTT
TRBJ1-1,TRBV5-1,TRBD1,NA,CASSLDRGEGTEAFF,TGCGCCAGCAGCTTGGACAGGGGAGAAGGCACTGAAGCTTTCTTT
TRBJ2-3,TRBV4-1,TRBD2,NA,CASSFSPQRGARTDTQYF,TGCGCCAGCAGCTTCAGCCCCCAGCGGGGGGCGCGCACAGATACGCAGTATTTT
TRBJ1-2,TRBV5-4,NA,NA,CASSREAGVVNYGYTF,TGTGCCAGCAGCCGGGAGGCAGGCGTCGTTAACTATGGCTACACCTTC
TRBJ1-4,TRBV28,NA,once,CASRYDRKGEKLFF,TGTGCCAGCAGGTATGACAGAAAGGGCGAAAAACTGTTTTTT
TRBJ1-1,TRBV6-4,TRBD1,NA,CASSSGQGDTEAFF,TGTGCCAGCAGCTCTGGACAGGGGGATACTGAAGCTTTCTTT
TRBJ1-1,TRBV7-9,TRBD1,NA,CATARGQGGDTEAFF,TGTGCCACGGCTCGGGGACAGGGAGGCGACACTGAAGCTTTCTTT
TRBJ1-2,TRBV6-6,TRBD1,NA,CASSSGTVYGYTF,TGTGCCAGCAGTTCCGGGACAGTTTATGGCTACACCTTC
TRBJ1-1,TRBV27,NA,NA,CASSLSPGGTEAFF,TGTGCCAGCAGTTTAAGTCCCGGAGGGACTGAAGCTTTCTTT
TRBJ2-2,TRBV6-6,TRBD2,NA,CASSPPEAGETGELFF,TGTGCCAGCAGCCCACCCGAAGCGGGAGAAACCGGGGAGCTGTTTTTT
TRBJ2-5,TRBV28,NA,NA,CASSLYPRIRGETQYF,TGTGCCAGCAGTTTATACCCTAGGATCAGGGGTGAGACCCAGTACTTC
TRBJ2-1,TRBV5-4,TRBD1,NA,CASSLPTGQGGNEQFF,TGTGCCAGCAGCCTCCCTACCGGACAGGGCGGCAATGAGCAGTTCTTC
TRBJ1-6,TRBV27,NA,NA,CASSSYNSPLHF,TGTGCCAGCAGTTCTTATAATTCACCCCTCCACTTT
TRBJ2-2,TRBV12-5,TRBD1,once,CANPGQGSTGEPFF,TGTGCTAATCCGGGACAGGGGAGCACCGGGGAGCCGTTTTTT
TRBJ1-2,TRBV5-6,TRBD1,NA,CASSSPGTGDGYTF,TGTGCCAGCAGCTCCCCGGGGACAGGGGACGGCTACACCTTC
TRBJ1-1,TRBV19,NA,few,CASSPHQALNTEAFF,TGTGCCAGTAGCCCTCACCAGGCCTTGAACACTGAAGCTTTCTTT
TRBJ2-7,TRBV5-5,TRBD1,NA,CASSPNLRDSYEQYF,TGTGCCAGCAGTCCTAACCTCCGGGACAGCTACGAGCAGTACTTC
TRBJ2-7,TRBV9,NA,NA,CASSVGQTGYEQYF,TGTGCCAGCAGCGTAGGACAGACCGGCTACGAGCAGTACTTC